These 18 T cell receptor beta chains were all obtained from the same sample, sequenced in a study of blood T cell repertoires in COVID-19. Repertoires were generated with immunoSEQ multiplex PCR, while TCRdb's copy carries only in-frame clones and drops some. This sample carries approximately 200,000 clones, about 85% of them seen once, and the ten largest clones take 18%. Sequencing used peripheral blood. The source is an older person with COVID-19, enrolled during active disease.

CDR3 bases: TGTGCCAGCAGCCCCCAGACAGGATTCACAGATACGCAGTATTTT. Translation gives CASSPQTGFTDTQYF. The V and J genes are TRBV7-2 and TRBJ2-3; possible D gene TRBD1, 6 bases. The ends were cut back, 5 bases at V and 2 bases at J, with 14 bases in the middle. The CDR3 is made up of 15 amino acids. CDR1 is SGHTA, CDR2 FQGNSA, per germline.

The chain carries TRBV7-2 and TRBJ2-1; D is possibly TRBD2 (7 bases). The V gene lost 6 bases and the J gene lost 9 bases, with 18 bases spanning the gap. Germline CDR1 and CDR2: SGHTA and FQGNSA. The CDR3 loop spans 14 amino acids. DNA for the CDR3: TGTGCCAGCAGTAGGAGGGGGGGGGCTACTGAGCAGTTCTTC. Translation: CASSRRGGATEQFF.

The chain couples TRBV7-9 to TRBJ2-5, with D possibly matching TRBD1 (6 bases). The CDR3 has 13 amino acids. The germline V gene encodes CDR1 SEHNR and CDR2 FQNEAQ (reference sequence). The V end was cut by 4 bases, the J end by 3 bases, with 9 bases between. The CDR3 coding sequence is TGTGCCAGCAGCTCCACAGGGAAAGAGACCCAGTACTTC. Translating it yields CASSSTGKETQYF.

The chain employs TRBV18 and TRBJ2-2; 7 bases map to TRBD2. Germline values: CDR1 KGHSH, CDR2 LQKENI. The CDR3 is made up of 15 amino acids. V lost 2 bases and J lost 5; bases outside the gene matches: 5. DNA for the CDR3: TGTGCCAGCTCACCAGCGGGAGTCCTGACCGGGGAGCTGTTTTTT. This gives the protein CASSPAGVLTGELFF.

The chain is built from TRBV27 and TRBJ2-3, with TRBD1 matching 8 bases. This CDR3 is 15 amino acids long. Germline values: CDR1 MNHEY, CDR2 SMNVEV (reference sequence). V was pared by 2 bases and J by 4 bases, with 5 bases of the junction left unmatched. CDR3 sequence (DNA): TGTGCCAGCAGTTTAAGGACAGGGTGGTCAGATACGCAGTATTTT. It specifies CASSLRTGWSDTQYF.

CDR3 DNA: TGTGCCAGTAGTACCCCCGGGACTGAATATGGCTACACCTTC. This codes for CASSTPGTEYGYTF. This rearrangement joins TRBV19 to TRBJ1-2, with a possible D match to TRBD1 (5 bases). Germline CDR1 is LNHDA and CDR2 is SQIVND (reference sequence). The CDR3 is made up of 14 amino acids. V was shortened by 4 bases and J by 5 bases, with 14 bases between the two germline ends.

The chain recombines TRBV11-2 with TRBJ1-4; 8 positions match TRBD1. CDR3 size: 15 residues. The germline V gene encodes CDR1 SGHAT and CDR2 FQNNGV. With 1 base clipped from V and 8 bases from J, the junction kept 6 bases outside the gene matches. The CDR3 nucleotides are TGTGCCAGCAGCTTAGTTACAGGGGGAGTAGAAAAACTGTTTTTT. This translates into CASSLVTGGVEKLFF.

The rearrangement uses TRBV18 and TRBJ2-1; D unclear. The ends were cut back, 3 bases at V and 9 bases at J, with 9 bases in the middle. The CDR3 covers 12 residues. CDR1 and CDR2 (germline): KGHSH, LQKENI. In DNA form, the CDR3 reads TGTGCCAGCTCACCGTTACAGTTTGAGCAGTTCTTC. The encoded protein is CASSPLQFEQFF.

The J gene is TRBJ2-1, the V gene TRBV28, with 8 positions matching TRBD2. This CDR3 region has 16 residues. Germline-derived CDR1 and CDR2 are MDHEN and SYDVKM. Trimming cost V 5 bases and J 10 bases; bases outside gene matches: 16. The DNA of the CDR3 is TGTGCCAGCAGTCCCTATGCGGGTACTAGCGGTTTGGAGCAGTTCTTC. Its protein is CASSPYAGTSGLEQFF.

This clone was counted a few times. DNA of the CDR3: TGTGCCAGCAGCGTCGGGGGGTTCTGGGTCTACGAGCAGTACTTC. This translates into CASSVGGFWVYEQYF. The chain employs TRBV5-6 and TRBJ2-7; 7 nucleotides line up with TRBD2. Per the germline V gene, CDR1 is SGHDT and CDR2 is YYEEEE. V shed 4 bases, J shed 3 bases, and the junction held 10 bases outside the gene matches. This CDR3 has 15 residues.

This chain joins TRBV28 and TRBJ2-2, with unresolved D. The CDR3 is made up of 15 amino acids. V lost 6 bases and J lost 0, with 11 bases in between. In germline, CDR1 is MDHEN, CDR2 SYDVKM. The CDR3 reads CASSPDISNTGELFF. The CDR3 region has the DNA TGTGCCAGCAGCCCCGACATATCGAACACCGGGGAGCTGTTTTTT.

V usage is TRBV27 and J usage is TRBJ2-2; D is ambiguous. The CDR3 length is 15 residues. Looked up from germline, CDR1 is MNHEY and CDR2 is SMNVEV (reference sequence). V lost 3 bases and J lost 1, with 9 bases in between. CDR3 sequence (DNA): TGTGCCAGCAGTTTGCAACTTAAGAACACCGGGGAGCTGTTTTTT. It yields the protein CASSLQLKNTGELFF.

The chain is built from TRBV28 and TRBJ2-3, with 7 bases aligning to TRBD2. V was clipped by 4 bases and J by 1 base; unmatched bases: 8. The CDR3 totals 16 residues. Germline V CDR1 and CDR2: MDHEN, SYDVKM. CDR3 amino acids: CASSYLKRDGTDTQYF. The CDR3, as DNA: TGTGCCAGCAGTTACCTAAAGCGGGATGGCACAGATACGCAGTATTTT. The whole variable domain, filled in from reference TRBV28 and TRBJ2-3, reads DVKVTQSSRYLVKRTGEKVFLECVQDMDHENMFWYRQDPGLGLRLIYFSYDVKMKEKGDIPEGYSVSREKKERFSLILESASTNQTSMYLCASSYLKRDGTDTQYFGPGTRLTVL.

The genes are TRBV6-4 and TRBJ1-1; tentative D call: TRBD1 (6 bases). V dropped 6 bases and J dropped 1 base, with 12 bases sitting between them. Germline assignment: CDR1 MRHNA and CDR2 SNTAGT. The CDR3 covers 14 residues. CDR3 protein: CASSSGVENTEAFF. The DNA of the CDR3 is TGTGCCAGCAGCTCAGGGGTCGAGAACACTGAAGCTTTCTTT.

For the CDR3, the DNA is TGTGCTAGTGGTTTTTCAGCTAACTATGGCTACACCTTC. This codes for CASGFSANYGYTF. V and J are TRBV12-5 and TRBJ1-2; no reliable D call. CDR1 LGHNT and CDR2 FRNRAP come from the germline V gene. The V end was cut by 3 bases, the J end by 0 bases, with 5 bases between. This CDR3 has 13 amino acids.

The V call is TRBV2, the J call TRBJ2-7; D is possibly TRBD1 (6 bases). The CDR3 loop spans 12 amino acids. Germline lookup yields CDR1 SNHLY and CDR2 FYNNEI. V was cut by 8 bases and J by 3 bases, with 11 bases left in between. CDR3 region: CASRQVVYEQYF. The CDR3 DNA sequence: TGTGCCAGCCGACAGGTCGTCTACGAGCAGTACTTC.

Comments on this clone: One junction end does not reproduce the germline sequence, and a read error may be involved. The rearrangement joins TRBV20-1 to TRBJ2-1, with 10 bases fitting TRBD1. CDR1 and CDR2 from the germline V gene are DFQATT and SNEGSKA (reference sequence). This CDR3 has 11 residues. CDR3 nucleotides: TGCAGTGCTAAGGGGGGGACAGGGGTGGTCTTC. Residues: CSAKGGTGVVF.

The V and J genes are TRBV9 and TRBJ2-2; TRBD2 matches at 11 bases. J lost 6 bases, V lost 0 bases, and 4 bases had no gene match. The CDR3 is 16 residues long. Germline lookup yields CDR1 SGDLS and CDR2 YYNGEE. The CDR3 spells CASSVEGLAVAGELFF. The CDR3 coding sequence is TGTGCCAGCAGCGTAGAGGGACTAGCGGTTGCCGGGGAGCTGTTTTTT.